Sequencing of this T cell receptor (beta chain) was carried out in a study of regulatory T cells in long-lasting Graves disease. Germline loops: CDR1 KGHSH, CDR2 LQKENI. V was clipped by 8 bases and J by 4 bases, with 12 bases between them. The CDR3 has 13 residues. This clonotype has at least ten counts. Regarding time point: newly diagnosed GD, antithyroid drugs for less than 3 months. The authors made the TCR library using RNA they extracted from PBMCs. Both iRepertoire HTBI primers and Arm-PCR of CDR3 regions were used to build the TCR beta libraries. MiXCR was run by TCRdb on the multiplex PCR reads, yielding one entry per CDR3 protein. The repertoire holds a few hundred thousand distinct CDR3 sequences, with approximately 15% as singletons. These same data were also listed under a study on T cells in Graves' hyperthyroidism and ophthalmopathy.

The rearrangement uses TRBV18 and TRBJ1-5; D is uncertain. This specimen consisted of peripheral blood mononuclear cells (PBMCs), obtained at new diagnosis, from a patient treated with antithyroid drugs. The TCR comes from a man aged 40-49 years with Graves disease. This chain's CDR3 is CASAITSNQPQHF. CDR3 sequence (DNA): TGTGCCAGCGCTATCACGTCAAATCAGCCCCAGCATTTT. Using reference TRBV18 and TRBJ1-5 for the parts outside the CDR3, the full variable domain is NAGVMQNPRHLVRRRGQEARLRCSPMKGHSHVYWYRQLPEEGLKFMVYLQKENIIDESGMPKERFSAEFPKEGPSILRIQQVVRGDSAAYFCASAITSNQPQHFGDGTRLSIL.